The TCR beta chain under discussion was sequenced for a study of Ad26.COV2.S vaccination and SARS-CoV-2 variants. Whole-study findings and limits: The TCR-based breadth and depth measures might underestimate overall T cell responses. Vaccine recipients posted higher spike-specific TCR breadth than their placebo counterparts.

Germline V lookup: CDR1 SGHTA, CDR2 FQGNSA. This CDR3 spans 13 amino acids. Between the trimmed V and J ends, which lost 5 bases and 2 bases, there was a span of 9 bases. Assay: immunoSEQ multiplex PCR; the TCRdb copy retains only in-frame clones and omits some. Among around 45,000 clones listed, 65% to 90% were seen once. This clone was recorded once. Its antigen is still unknown. The sample here was peripheral blood, taken after recovery from COVID-19. The receptor was isolated from a human donor who had recovered from COVID-19. This chain connects TRBV7-2 to TRBJ1-1; D not certain. CDR3 nucleotides: TGTGCCAGCAGCGTCAGGTATAACACTGAAGCTTTCTTT. Protein sequence: CASSVRYNTEAFF.